What follows is one T cell receptor (beta chain) and its context. Original data processing: Researchers report that nucleated cell counts were estimated from reference gene primer amplification. Generated by immunoSEQ multiplex PCR, the TCRdb table keeps only in-frame clones and is missing some. The V and J calls and the clone size are those of that table, but D and trimming were determined from the DNA. The sample shows about 200,000 clones, 70% to 90% of them seen only once. Germline CDR1 reads SGHTA; CDR2 reads FQGNSA. This CDR3 spans 16 amino acids. V lost 2 bases to trimming and J lost 0 bases, with 12 bases between them. The data stem from a study of blood T cell repertoires in COVID-19.

Sequencing was performed on peripheral blood. This clonotype was sampled from a human donor in a cohort sampled during active COVID-19. The rearrangement uses TRBV7-2 and TRBJ2-3; weak D call: TRBD1 (5 bases). The DNA of the CDR3 is TGTGCCAGCAGCTTACTAGGGGCCCCAAGCACAGATACGCAGTATTTT. Residues: CASSLLGAPSTDTQYF.